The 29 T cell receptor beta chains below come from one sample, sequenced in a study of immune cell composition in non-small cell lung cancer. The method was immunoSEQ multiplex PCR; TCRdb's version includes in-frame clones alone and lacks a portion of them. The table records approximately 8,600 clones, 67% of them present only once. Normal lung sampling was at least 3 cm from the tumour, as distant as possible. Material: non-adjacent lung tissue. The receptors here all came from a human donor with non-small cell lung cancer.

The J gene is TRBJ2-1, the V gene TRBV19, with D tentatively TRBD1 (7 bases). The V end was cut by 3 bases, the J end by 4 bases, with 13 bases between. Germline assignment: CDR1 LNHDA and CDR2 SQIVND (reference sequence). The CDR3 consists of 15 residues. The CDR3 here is CASSIRGDSYNEQFF. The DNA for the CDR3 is TGTGCCAGTAGTATCAGGGGGGACAGTTACAATGAGCAGTTCTTC.

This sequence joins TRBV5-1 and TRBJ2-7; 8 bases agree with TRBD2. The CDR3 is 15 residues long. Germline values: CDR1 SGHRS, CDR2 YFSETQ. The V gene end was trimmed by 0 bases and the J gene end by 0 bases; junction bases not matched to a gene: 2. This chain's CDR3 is CASSLAGGVSYEQYF. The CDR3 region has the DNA TGCGCCAGCAGCTTGGCCGGGGGGGTCTCCTACGAGCAGTACTTC.

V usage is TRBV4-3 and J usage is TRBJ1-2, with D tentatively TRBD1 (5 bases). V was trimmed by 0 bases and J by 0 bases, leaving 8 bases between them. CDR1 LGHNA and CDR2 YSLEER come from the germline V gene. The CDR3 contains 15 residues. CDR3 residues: CASSQDSRANYGYTF. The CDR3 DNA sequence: TGCGCCAGCAGCCAAGATAGCAGGGCTAACTATGGCTACACCTTC.

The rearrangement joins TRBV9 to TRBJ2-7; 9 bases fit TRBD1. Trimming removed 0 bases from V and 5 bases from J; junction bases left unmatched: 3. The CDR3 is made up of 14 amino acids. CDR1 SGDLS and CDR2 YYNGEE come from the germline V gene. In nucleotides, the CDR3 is TGTGCCAGCAGCGTAGCGACAGGGGGGGACGAGCAGTACTTC. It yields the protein CASSVATGGDEQYF.

CDR3 in amino acids: CASSSWGTGIYEQFF. The CDR3 DNA follows: TGTGCCAGCAGCTCATGGGGGACAGGGATCTATGAGCAGTTCTTC. The chain joins TRBV5-6 to TRBJ2-1, with TRBD1 matching 9 bases. The CDR3 contains 15 residues. Per germline, CDR1 SGHDT and CDR2 YYEEEE. V was clipped by 3 bases and J by 8 bases; unmatched bases: 9.

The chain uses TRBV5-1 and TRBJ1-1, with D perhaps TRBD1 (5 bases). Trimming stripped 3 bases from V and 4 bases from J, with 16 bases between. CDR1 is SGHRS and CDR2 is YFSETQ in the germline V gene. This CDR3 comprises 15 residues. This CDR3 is CASSSDSWLGTEAFF. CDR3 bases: TGCGCCAGCAGCTCCGACAGTTGGTTGGGCACTGAAGCTTTCTTT.

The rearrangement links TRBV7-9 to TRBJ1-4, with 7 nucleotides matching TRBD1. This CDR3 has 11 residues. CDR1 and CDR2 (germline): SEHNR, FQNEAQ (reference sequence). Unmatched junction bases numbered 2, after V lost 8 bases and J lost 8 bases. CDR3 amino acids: CASLRGEKLFF. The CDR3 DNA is TGTGCCAGCCTCAGGGGGGAAAAACTGTTTTTT.

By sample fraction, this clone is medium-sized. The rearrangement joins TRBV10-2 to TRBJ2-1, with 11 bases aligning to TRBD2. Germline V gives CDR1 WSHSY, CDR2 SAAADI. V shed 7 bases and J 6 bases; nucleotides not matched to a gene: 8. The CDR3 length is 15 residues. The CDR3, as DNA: TGCGCCAGCACCCTTAGCGGGGGGGCTCCCAATGAGCAGTTCTTC. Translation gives CASTLSGGAPNEQFF.

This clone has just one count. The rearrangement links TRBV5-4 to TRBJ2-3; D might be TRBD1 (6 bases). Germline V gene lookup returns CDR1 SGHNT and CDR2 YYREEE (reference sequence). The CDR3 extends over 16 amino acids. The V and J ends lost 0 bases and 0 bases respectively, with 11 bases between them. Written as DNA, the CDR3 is TGTGCCAGCAGCTTGGGGGCAGGGGTGAGCACAGATACGCAGTATTTT. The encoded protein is CASSLGAGVSTDTQYF.

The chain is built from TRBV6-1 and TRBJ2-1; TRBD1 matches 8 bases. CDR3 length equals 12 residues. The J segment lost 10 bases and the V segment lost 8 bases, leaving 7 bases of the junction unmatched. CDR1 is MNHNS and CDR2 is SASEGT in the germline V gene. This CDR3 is CASSDRVWEQFF. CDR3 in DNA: TGTGCCAGCTCGGACAGGGTTTGGGAGCAGTTCTTC.

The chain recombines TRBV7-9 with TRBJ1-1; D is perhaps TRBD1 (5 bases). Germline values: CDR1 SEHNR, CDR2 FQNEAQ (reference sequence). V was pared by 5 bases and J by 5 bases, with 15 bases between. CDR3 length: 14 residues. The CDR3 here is CASSPGGVVTEAFF. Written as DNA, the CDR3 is TGTGCCAGCAGCCCGGGAGGGGTTGTTACTGAAGCTTTCTTT.

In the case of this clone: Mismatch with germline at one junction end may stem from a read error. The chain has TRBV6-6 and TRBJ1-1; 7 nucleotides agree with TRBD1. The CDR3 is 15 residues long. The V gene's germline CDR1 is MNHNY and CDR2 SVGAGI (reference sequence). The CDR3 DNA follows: TGTGCCAGCAATTACCCCGGACAGGAACACACTGAAGCTTTCTTT. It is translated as CASNYPGQEHTEAFF.

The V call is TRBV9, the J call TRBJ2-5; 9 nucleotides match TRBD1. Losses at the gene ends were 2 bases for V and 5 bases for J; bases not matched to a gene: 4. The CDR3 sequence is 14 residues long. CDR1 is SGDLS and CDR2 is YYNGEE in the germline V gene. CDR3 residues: CASSVRTGVETQYF. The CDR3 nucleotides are TGTGCCAGCAGCGTTCGGACAGGGGTGGAGACCCAGTACTTC.

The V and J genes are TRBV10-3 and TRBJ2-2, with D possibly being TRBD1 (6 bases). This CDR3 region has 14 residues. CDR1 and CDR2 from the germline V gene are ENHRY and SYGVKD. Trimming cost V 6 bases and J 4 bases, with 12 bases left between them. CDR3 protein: CAISPTGLTGELFF. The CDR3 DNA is TGTGCCATCAGCCCCACAGGGCTCACCGGGGAGCTGTTTTTT.

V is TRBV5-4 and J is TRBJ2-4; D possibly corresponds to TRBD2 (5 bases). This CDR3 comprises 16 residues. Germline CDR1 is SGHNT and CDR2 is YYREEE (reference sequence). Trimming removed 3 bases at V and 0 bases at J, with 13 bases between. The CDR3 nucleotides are TGTGCCAGCAGCTCCCGGGATACCATAGCCAAAAACATTCAGTACTTC. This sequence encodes CASSSRDTIAKNIQYF.

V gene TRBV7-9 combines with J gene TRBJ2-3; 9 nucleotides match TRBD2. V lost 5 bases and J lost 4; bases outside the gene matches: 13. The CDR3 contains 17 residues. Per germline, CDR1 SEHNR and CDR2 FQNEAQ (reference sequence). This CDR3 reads CASSPLTSGRWPDTQYF. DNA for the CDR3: TGTGCCAGCAGCCCACTGACTAGCGGACGGTGGCCAGATACGCAGTATTTT.

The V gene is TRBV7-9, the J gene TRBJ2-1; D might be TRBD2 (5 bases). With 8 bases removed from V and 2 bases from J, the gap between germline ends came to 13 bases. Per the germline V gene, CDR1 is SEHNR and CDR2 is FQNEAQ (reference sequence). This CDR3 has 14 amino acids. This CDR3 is CASLGSGAYNEQFF. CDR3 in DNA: TGTGCCAGCCTTGGGTCCGGGGCCTACAATGAGCAGTTCTTC.

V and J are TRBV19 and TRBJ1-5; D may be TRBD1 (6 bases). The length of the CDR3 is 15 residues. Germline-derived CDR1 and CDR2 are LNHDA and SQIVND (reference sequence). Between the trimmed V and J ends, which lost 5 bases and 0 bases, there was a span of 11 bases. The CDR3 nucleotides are TGTGCCAGTAGTTTACAGGGAAATAGCAATCAGCCCCAGCATTTT. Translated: CASSLQGNSNQPQHF. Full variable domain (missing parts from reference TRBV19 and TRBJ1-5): DGGITQSPKYLFRKEGQNVTLSCEQNLNHDAMYWYRQDPGQGLRLIYYSQIVNDFQKGDIAEGYSVSREKKESFPLTVTSAQKNPTAFYLCASSLQGNSNQPQHFGDGTRLSIL.

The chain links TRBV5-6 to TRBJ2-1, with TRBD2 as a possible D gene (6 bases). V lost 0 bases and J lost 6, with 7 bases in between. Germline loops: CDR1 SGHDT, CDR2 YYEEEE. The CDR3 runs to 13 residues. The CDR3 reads CASSLGSGNEQFF. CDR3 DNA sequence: TGTGCCAGCAGCTTGGGTAGCGGCAATGAGCAGTTCTTC.

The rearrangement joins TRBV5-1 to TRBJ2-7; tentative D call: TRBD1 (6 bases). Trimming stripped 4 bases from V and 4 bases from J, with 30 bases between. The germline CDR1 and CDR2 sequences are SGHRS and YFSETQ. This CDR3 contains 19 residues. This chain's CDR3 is CASSLPAYLRGGQPYEQYF. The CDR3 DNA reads TGCGCCAGCAGCCTTCCGGCCTACCTCCGTGGGGGCCAGCCGTACGAGCAGTACTTC.

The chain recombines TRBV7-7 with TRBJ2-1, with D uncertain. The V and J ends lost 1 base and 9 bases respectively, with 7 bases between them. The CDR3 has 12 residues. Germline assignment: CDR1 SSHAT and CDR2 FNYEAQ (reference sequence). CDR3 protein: CASSLEAGEQFF. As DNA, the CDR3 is TGTGCCAGCAGCTTAGAGGCAGGTGAGCAGTTCTTC.

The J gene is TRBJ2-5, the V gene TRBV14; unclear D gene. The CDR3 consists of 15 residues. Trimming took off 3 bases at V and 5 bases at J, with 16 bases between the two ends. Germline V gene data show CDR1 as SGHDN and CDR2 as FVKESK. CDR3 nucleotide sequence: TGTGCCAGCAGCCAGGAGAGGATTGCCGGGGAGACCCAGTACTTC. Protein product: CASSQERIAGETQYF. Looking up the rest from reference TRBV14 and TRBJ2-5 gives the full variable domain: EAGVTQFPSHSVIEKGQTVTLRCDPISGHDNLYWYRRVMGKEIKFLLHFVKESKQDESGMPNNRFLAERTGGTYSTLKVQPAELEDSGVYFCASSQERIAGETQYFGPGTRLLVL.

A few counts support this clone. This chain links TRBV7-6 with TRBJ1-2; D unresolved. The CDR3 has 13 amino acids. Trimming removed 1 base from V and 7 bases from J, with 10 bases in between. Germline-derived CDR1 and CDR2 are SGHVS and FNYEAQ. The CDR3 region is CASSLDGVSGYTF. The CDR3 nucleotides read TGTGCCAGCAGCTTAGACGGGGTTAGTGGCTACACCTTC.

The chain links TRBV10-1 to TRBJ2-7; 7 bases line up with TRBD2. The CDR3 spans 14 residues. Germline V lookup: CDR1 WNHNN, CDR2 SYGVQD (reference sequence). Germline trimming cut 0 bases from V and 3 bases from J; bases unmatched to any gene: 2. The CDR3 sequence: CASSESGRVYEQYF. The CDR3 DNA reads TGCGCCAGCAGTGAGTCTGGGAGGGTCTACGAGCAGTACTTC.

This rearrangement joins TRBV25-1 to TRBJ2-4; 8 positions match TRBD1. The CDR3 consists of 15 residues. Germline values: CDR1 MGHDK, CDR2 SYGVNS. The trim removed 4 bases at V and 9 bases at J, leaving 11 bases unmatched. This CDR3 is CASSAPDRVRGIQYF. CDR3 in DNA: TGTGCCAGCAGTGCCCCGGACAGGGTAAGGGGCATTCAGTACTTC.

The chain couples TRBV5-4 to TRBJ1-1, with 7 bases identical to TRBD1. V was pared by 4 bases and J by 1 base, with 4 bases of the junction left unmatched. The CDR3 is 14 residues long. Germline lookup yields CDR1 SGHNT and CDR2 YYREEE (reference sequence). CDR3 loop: CASSPQGRNTEAFF. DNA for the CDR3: TGTGCCAGCAGCCCACAGGGGCGGAACACTGAAGCTTTCTTT.

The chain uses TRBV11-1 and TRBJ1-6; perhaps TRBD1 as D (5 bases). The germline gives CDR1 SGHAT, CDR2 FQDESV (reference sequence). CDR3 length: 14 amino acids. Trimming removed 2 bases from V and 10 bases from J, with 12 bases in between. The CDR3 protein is CASSLIGVDSPLHF. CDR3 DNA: TGTGCCAGCAGCTTAATAGGGGTGGACTCACCCCTCCACTTT.

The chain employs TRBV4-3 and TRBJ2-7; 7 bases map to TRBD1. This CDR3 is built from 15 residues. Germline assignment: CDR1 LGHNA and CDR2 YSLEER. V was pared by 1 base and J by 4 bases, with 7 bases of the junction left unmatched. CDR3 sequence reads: CASSQVQGNLYEQYF. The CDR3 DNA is TGCGCCAGCAGCCAAGTACAGGGGAATCTGTACGAGCAGTACTTC.

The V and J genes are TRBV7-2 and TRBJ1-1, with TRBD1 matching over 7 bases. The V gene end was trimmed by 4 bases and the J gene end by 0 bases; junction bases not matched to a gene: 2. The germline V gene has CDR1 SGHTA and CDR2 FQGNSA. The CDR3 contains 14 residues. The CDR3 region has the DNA TGTGCCAGCAGCTGGGGACAGATGAACACTGAAGCTTTCTTT. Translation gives CASSWGQMNTEAFF.